This T cell receptor beta chain was observed in a study of OX40 agonist ivuxolimab in advanced cancers. In the study overall: Antecedent anti-PD-1, anti-PD-L1 or anti-CTLA-4 therapy was permissible, with over 35% having received some.

Method: immunoSEQ multiplex PCR; TCRdb's copy keeps in-frame clones and lacks some. The profile covers fewer than 85,000 clones, with around 81% appearing a single time and 7% to 9.5% taken by the ten largest. Germline CDR1 SGHRS, CDR2 YFSETQ. CDR3 size: 14 residues. V shed 4 bases, J shed 1 base, and the junction held 2 bases outside the gene matches. The count of this clone is one. This sequence originates from an adult with an advanced solid tumor such as melanoma, head and neck, liver or kidney cancer. V usage is TRBV5-1 and J usage is TRBJ1-1, with TRBD1 matching over 9 bases. The sample consisted of CD4+ or CD8+ T cells sorted from blood, taken in a trial of the OX40 agonist ivuxolimab. This chain's CDR3 is CASSRGQGNTEAFF. The CDR3, as DNA: TGCGCCAGCAGCCGGGGACAGGGGAACACTGAAGCTTTCTTT.